The TCR beta chain under discussion was sequenced for a study of tumor-infiltrating lymphocytes in primary liver carcinoma. Broader study findings: Tumor samples exhibited a significantly greater top-250-clone fraction than blood samples (p = 0.039).

Reverse transcription of roughly 480 ng total RNA with a constant-region primer produced TCR beta cDNA. Three nested multiplex PCR rounds, a slightly modified ARM-PCR method, built the TCR beta libraries. For 10 cycles apiece, the opening two PCR rounds ran with TRBV1-TRBV30 forward primers and a C-beta reverse primer. TCRdb re-called the multiplex PCR reads through MiXCR, storing one row per CDR3 protein. The repertoire holds more than 100,000 distinct CDR3 sequences, with around 70% as singletons. Of note for this clonotype: Its target is not known.

Germline-derived CDR1 and CDR2 are SEHNR and FQNEAQ (reference sequence). The CDR3 runs 13 residues. Co-extraction of both nucleic acids (RNA and DNA) used roughly 19-33 mg of unsorted bulk tissue. Material for sequencing was tumor-adjacent normal liver tissue. The TCR was taken from a woman in her sixties or seventies with primary liver carcinoma and hepatitis B virus infection. This chain connects TRBV7-9 to TRBJ1-5, with D perhaps TRBD1 or TRBD2 (6 bases each). The assigned J gene may be wrong: the sequence end matches TRBJ2-3 better. CDR3 in amino acids: CASSLQGGQPQYF. In DNA, the CDR3 is TGTGCCAGCAGCCTACAGGGAGGTCAGCCCCAGTATTTT.